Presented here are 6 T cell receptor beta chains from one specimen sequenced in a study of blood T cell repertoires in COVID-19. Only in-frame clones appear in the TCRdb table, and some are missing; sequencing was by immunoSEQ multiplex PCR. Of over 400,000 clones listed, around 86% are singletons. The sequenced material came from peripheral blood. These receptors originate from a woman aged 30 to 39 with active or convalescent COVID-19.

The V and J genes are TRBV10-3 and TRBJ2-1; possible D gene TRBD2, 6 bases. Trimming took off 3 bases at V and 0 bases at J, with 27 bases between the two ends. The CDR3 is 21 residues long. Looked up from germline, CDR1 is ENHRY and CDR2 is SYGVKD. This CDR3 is CAISDGTGMGGATSSYNEQFF. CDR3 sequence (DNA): TGTGCCATCAGTGACGGCACCGGGATGGGAGGCGCTACGAGCTCCTACAATGAGCAGTTCTTC.

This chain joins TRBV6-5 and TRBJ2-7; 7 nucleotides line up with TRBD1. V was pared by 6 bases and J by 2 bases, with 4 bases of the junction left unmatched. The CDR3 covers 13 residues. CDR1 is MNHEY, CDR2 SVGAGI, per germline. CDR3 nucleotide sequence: TGTGCCAGCAGGGACAGGCTTACCTACGAGCAGTACTTC. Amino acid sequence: CASRDRLTYEQYF.

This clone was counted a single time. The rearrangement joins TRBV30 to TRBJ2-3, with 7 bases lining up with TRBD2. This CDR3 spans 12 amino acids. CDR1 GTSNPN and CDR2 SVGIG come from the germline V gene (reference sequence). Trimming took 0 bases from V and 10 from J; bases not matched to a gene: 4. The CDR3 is CAWSVRDYPQYF. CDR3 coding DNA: TGTGCCTGGAGTGTACGGGACTATCCGCAGTATTTT.

CDR3 region: CASSEKAGGSFSNQPQHF. CDR3 in DNA: TGTGCCAGCAGTGAAAAGGCAGGAGGGAGCTTTAGCAATCAGCCCCAGCATTTT. This chain links TRBV6-1 with TRBJ1-5; D is unresolved. V was trimmed by 2 bases and J by 0 bases, leaving 17 bases between them. The CDR3 is made up of 18 amino acids. From germline, CDR1 is MNHNS and CDR2 SASEGT.

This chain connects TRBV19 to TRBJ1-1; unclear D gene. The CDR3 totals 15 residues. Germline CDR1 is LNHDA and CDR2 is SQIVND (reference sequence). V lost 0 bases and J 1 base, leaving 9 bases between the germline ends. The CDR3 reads CASSIDQLRNTEAFF. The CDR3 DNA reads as TGTGCCAGTAGTATAGACCAGTTACGGAACACTGAAGCTTTCTTT.

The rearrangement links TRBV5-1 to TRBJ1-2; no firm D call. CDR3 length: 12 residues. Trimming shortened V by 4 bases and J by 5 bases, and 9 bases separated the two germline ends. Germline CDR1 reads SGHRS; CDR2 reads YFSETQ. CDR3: CASSDNKYGYTF. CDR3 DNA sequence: TGCGCCAGCAGCGACAACAAGTATGGCTACACCTTC.